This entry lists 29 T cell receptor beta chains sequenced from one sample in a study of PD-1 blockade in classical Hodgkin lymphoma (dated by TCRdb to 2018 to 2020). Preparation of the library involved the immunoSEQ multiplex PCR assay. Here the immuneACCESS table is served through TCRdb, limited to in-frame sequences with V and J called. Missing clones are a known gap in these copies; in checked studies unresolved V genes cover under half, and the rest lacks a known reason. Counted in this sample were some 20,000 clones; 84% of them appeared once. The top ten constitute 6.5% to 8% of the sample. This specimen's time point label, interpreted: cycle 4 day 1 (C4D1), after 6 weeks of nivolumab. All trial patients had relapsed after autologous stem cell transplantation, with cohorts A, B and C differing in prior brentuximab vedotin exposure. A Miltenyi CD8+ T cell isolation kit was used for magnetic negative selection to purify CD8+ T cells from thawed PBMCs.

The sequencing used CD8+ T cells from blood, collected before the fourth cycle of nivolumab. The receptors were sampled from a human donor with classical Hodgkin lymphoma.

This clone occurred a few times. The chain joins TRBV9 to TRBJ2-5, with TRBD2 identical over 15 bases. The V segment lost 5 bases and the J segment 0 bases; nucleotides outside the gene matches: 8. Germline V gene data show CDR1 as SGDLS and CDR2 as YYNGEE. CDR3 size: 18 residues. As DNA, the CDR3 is TGTGCCAGCAGTGCAGGGACTAGCGGGGGGCAGTACCAAGAGACCCAGTACTTC. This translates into CASSAGTSGGQYQETQYF.

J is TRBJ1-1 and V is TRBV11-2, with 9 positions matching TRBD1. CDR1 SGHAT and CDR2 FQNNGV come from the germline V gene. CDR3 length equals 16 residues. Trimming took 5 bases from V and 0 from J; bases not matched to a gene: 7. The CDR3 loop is CASSEHRGLMNTEAFF. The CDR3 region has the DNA TGTGCCAGCAGCGAGCACAGGGGGCTGATGAACACTGAAGCTTTCTTT.

CDR3 in amino acids: CASSLVNNEQFF. Here the CDR3 DNA reads TGTGCCAGCAGCTTAGTTAACAATGAGCAGTTCTTC. The chain is built from TRBV7-9 and TRBJ2-1, with D hard to call. The V end lost 1 base, the J end lost 5 bases, and 3 bases lay between the germline ends. The germline gives CDR1 SEHNR, CDR2 FQNEAQ (reference sequence). This CDR3 is 12 amino acids long.

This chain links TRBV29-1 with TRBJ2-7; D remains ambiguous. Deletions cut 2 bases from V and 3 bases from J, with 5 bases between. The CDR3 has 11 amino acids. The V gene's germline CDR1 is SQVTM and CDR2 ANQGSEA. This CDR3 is CSVEKGYEQYF. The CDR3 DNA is TGCAGCGTTGAAAAGGGCTACGAGCAGTACTTC.

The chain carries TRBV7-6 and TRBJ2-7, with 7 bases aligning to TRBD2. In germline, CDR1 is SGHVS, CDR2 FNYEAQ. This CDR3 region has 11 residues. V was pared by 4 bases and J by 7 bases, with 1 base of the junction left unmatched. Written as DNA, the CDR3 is TGTGCCAGCAGCTGGGAGGGGGAGCAGTACTTC. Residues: CASSWEGEQYF.

In DNA, the CDR3 is TGTGCCAGCAGCGTTAGCGGTGGAGCGATCACAGATACGCAGTATTTT. It yields the protein CASSVSGGAITDTQYF. The chain recombines TRBV9 with TRBJ2-3; D is possibly TRBD2 (6 bases). Looked up from germline, CDR1 is SGDLS and CDR2 is YYNGEE. The CDR3 covers 16 residues. The germline V and J ends were trimmed by 2 bases and 2 bases, with 15 bases remaining between them. Using reference TRBV9 and TRBJ2-3 for the parts outside the CDR3, the full variable domain is DSGVTQTPKHLITATGQRVTLRCSPRSGDLSVYWYQQSLDQGLQFLIQYYNGEERAKGNILERFSAQQFPDLHSELNLSSLELGDSALYFCASSVSGGAITDTQYFGPGTRLTVL.

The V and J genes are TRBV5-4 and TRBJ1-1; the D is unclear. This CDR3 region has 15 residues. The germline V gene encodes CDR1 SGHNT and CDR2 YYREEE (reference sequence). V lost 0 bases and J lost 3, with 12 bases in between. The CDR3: CASSLGPARDTEAFF. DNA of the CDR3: TGTGCCAGCAGCTTGGGGCCAGCGAGGGACACTGAAGCTTTCTTT.

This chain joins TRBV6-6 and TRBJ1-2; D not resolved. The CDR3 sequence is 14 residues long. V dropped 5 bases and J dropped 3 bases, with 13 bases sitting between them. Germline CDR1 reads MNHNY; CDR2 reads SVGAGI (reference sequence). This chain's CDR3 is CASSRIAADYGYTF. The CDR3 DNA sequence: TGTGCCAGCAGTCGGATTGCCGCGGACTATGGCTACACCTTC.

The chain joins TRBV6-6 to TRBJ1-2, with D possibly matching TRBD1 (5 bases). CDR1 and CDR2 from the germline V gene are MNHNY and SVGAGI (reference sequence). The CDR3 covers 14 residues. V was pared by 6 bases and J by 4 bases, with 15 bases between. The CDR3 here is CASRTGTSAYGYTF. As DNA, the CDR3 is TGTGCCAGCAGAACCGGGACGTCAGCCTATGGCTACACCTTC.

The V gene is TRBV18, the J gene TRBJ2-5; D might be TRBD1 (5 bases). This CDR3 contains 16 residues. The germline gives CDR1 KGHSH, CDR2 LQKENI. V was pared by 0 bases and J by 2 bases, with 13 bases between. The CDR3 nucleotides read TGTGCCAGCTCACCACCGTTGACAGTTATTCAAGAGACCCAGTACTTC. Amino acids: CASSPPLTVIQETQYF. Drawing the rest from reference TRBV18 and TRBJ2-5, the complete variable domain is NAGVMQNPRHLVRRRGQEARLRCSPMKGHSHVYWYRQLPEEGLKFMVYLQKENIIDESGMPKERFSAEFPKEGPSILRIQQVVRGDSAAYFCASSPPLTVIQETQYFGPGTRLLVL.

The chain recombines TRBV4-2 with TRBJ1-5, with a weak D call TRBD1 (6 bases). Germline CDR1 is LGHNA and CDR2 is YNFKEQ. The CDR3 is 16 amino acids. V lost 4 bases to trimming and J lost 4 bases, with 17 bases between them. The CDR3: CASSPLGGAGNQPQHF. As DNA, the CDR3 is TGTGCCAGCAGCCCCTTGGGGGGCGCGGGTAATCAGCCCCAGCATTTT.

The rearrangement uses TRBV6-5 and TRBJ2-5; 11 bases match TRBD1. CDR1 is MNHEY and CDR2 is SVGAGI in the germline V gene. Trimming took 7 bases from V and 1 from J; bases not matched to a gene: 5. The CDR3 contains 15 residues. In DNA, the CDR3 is TGTGCCAGCACGTGGACAGGGGGCATCCAAGAGACCCAGTACTTC. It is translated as CASTWTGGIQETQYF.

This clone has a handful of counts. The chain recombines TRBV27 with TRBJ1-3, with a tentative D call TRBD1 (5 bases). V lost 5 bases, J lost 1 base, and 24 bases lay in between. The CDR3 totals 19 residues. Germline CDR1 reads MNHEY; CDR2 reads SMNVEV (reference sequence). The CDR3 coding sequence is TGTGCCAGCAGTCCTACGATGGGCAGGGAGGTCCTATCTGGAAACACCATATATTTT. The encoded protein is CASSPTMGREVLSGNTIYF.

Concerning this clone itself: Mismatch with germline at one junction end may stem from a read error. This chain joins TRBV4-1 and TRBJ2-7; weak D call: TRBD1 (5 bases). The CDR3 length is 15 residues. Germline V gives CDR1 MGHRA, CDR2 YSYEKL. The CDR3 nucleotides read TGCGCCAGCAGCCAAGAAAAGGGGTCCTCCCACGAGCAGTACTTC. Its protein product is CASSQEKGSSHEQYF.

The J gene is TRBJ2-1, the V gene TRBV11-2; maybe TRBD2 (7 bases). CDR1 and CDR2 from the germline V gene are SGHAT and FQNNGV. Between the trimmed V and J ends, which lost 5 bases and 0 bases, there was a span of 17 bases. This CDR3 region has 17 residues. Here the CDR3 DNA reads TGTGCCAGCAGCCCTAGGGGGGGGCTTACCTCCTACAATGAGCAGTTCTTC. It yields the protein CASSPRGGLTSYNEQFF.

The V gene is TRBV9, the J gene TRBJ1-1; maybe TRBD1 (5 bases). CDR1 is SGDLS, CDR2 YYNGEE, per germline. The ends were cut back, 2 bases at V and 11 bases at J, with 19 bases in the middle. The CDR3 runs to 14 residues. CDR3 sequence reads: CASSVGGGKPDAFF. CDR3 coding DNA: TGTGCCAGCAGCGTGGGGGGGGGAAAGCCGGATGCTTTCTTT.

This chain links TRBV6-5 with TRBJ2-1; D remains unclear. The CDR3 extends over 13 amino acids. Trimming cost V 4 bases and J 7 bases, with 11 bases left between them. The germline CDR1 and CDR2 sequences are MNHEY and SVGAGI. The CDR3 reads CASSFNVGNEQFF. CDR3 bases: TGTGCCAGCAGTTTTAACGTGGGGAATGAGCAGTTCTTC.

CDR3 bases: TGTGCCAGCAGTACCCAATTTCCTAGCACAGATACGCAGTATTTT. Translating it yields CASSTQFPSTDTQYF. The V gene is TRBV6-5, the J gene TRBJ2-3; D not certain. CDR1 is MNHEY, CDR2 SVGAGI, per germline. Trimming removed 5 bases at V and 0 bases at J, with 12 bases between. The length of the CDR3 is 15 residues.

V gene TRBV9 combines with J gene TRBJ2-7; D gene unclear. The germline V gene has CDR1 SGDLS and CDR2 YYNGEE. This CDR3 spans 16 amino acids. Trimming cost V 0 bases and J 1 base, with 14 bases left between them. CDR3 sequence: CASSVDRDVLSYEQYF. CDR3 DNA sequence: TGTGCCAGCAGCGTAGATAGGGATGTTTTATCCTACGAGCAGTACTTC.

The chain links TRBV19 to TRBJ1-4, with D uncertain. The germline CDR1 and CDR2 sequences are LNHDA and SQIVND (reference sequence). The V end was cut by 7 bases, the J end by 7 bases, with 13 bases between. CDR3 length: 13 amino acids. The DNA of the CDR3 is TGTGCCAGTATTGGGCCGATGGGTGAAAAACTGTTTTTT. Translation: CASIGPMGEKLFF.

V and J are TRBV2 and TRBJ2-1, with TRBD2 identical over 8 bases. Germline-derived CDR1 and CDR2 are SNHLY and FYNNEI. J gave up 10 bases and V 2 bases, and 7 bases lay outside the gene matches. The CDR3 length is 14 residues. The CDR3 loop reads CASSETSGPSEQFF. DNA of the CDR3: TGTGCCAGCAGTGAAACTAGCGGACCCTCGGAGCAGTTCTTC. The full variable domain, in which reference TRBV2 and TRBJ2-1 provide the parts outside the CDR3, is EPEVTQTPSHQVTQMGQEVILRCVPISNHLYFYWYRQILGQKVEFLVSFYNNEISEKSEIFDDQFSVERPDGSNFTLKIRSTKLEDSAMYFCASSETSGPSEQFFGPGTRLTVL.

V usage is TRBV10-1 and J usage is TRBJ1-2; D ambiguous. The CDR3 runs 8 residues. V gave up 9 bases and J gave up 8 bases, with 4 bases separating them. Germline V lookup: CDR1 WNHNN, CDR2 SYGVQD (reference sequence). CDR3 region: CASGGYTF. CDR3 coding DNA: TGCGCCAGTGGCGGCTACACCTTC.

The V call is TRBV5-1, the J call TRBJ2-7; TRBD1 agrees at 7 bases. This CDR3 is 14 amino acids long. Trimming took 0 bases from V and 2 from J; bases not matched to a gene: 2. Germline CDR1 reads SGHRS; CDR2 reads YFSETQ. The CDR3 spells CASSLETGTYEQYF. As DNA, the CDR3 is TGCGCCAGCAGCTTGGAGACAGGGACCTACGAGCAGTACTTC.

The CDR3 DNA reads as TGTGCCAGCAGCTCAGGACTAGCGGGGGGTCGGCAAGGGTACGAGCAGTACTTC. This encodes CASSSGLAGGRQGYEQYF. The chain carries TRBV7-9 and TRBJ2-7, with 14 bases matching TRBD2. V dropped 4 bases and J dropped 4; count of bases not matched to a gene: 12. The CDR3 totals 18 residues. CDR1 is SEHNR and CDR2 is FQNEAQ in the germline V gene (reference sequence). The full variable domain, rest sourced from reference TRBV7-9 and TRBJ2-7, is DTGVSQNPRHKITKRGQNVTFRCDPISEHNRLYWYRQTLGQGPEFLTYFQNEAQLEKSRLLSDRFSAERPKGSFSTLEIQRTEQGDSAMYLCASSSGLAGGRQGYEQYFGPGTRLTVT.

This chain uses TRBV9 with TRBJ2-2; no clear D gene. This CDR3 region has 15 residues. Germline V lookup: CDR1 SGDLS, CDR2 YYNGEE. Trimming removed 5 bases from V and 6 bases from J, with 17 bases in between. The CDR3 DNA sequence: TGTGCCAGCAGTGAAGGTCTGATTCGACCCGGGGAGCTGTTTTTT. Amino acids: CASSEGLIRPGELFF. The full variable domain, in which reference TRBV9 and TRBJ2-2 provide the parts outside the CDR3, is DSGVTQTPKHLITATGQRVTLRCSPRSGDLSVYWYQQSLDQGLQFLIQYYNGEERAKGNILERFSAQQFPDLHSELNLSSLELGDSALYFCASSEGLIRPGELFFGEGSRLTVL.

CDR3 in DNA: TGTGCCAGCAGCCCTATTATAGGGGGAGTTTTGAACACTGAAGCTTTCTTT. Amino acid sequence: CASSPIIGGVLNTEAFF. V and J are TRBV27 and TRBJ1-1; a weak D match, TRBD1 (6 bases). The CDR3 consists of 17 residues. Trimming left V 6 bases short and J 0 bases short, with 20 bases between. Germline CDR1 and CDR2: MNHEY and SMNVEV (reference sequence).

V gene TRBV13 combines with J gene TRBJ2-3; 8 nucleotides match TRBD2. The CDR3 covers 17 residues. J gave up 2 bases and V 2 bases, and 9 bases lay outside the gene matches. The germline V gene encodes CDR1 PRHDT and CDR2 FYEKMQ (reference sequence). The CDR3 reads CASSLRILAVTTDTQYF. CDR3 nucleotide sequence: TGTGCCAGCAGCTTAAGGATACTAGCGGTAACCACAGATACGCAGTATTTT.

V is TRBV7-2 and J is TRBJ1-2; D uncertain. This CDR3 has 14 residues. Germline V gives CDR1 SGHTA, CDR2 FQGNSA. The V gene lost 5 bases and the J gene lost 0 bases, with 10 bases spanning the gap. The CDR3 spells CASSADGANYGYTF. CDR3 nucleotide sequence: TGTGCCAGCAGCGCGGATGGGGCTAACTATGGCTACACCTTC.

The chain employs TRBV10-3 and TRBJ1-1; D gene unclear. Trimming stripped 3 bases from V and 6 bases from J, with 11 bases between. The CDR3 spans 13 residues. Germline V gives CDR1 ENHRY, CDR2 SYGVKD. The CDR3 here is CAISDPGVAEAFF. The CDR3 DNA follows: TGTGCCATCAGTGACCCCGGAGTCGCTGAAGCTTTCTTT.